The clone carrying this TCR beta chain was detected only once. The source of the sample is a study of Ad26.COV2.S vaccination and SARS-CoV-2 variants. On the study more broadly: Ad26.COV2.S, an intramuscular injection, was given once or twice 56 days apart.

Germline CDR1 reads LGHDT; CDR2 reads YNNKEL (reference sequence). After removal of 1 base from V and 9 bases from J, the junction contained 0 bases not matched to a gene. This CDR3 spans 12 amino acids. Method: immunoSEQ multiplex PCR; TCRdb's copy keeps in-frame clones and lacks some. The sample holds 400,000 to 450,000 clones, around 93% seen once. Treatment denoted: some 19 received Ad26.COV2.S at low or high dose, single or two shots; about 5 received placebo; per-sample allocation not given. At day 63 after the first vaccine or placebo injection, samples were drawn. The TCR was taken from a person aged 18-65 years who received the Ad26.COV2.S COVID-19 vaccine or a placebo. The chain employs TRBV3-1 (or the pseudogene TRBV3-2) and TRBJ2-1; 7 nucleotides align to TRBD2. The material was peripheral blood, obtained in a trial of Ad26.COV2.S vaccine versus placebo. This chain's CDR3 is CASSQGGGEQFF. The CDR3 DNA is TGTGCCAGCAGCCAAGGGGGGGGTGAGCAGTTCTTC.